This T cell receptor (beta chain) was obtained from a study of cytotoxic CD8 clonotypes in ibrutinib-treated CLL. Study-wide points: Elevated clonality accompanied ibrutinib response, with a return toward baseline values at progression.

Sequencing used immunoSEQ multiplex PCR; TCRdb keeps in-frame clones, though not all of them. The sample holds 110,000 to 150,000 clones; approximately 80% are singletons and the top ten take roughly 13%. J was trimmed by 5 bases and V by 1 base; bases with no gene match: 11. CDR1 MNHEY and CDR2 SMNVEV come from the germline V gene (reference sequence). The CDR3 loop spans 17 amino acids. With respect to this clone: The antigen remains unidentified.

The sequence came from a human donor with chronic lymphocytic leukemia. The source was PBMCs, collected after 12 months of ibrutinib treatment. This sequence joins TRBV27 and TRBJ2-7, with TRBD2 matching 10 bases. The DNA of the CDR3 is TGTGCCAGCAGTTTATTCTCTAGCGGGAGTTTTCCGCACGAGCAGTACTTC. This gives the protein CASSLFSSGSFPHEQYF.